The 20 T cell receptor beta chains listed next were all sequenced from one sample in a study of technical replicates of blood from several donors. Clones were sequenced by immunoSEQ multiplex PCR, and TCRdb holds only the in-frame ones, with some missing. The repertoire has 60,000 to 90,000 clones, roughly 96% of them found once; the top ten carry approximately 0.2%. Sequenced: T cells isolated from PBMCs. The receptors here all came from a human donor in good health.

This chain links TRBV27 with TRBJ1-2, with TRBD1 matching 10 bases. CDR1 is MNHEY and CDR2 is SMNVEV in the germline V gene (reference sequence). This CDR3 is built from 17 residues. V was pared by 7 bases and J by 6 bases, with 17 bases of the junction left unmatched. CDR3 nucleotides: TGTGCCAGCAAGGCCCAGGGAGGGGACAGGGGTTATCATGGCTACACCTTC. This encodes CASKAQGGDRGYHGYTF.

V usage is TRBV11-2 and J usage is TRBJ1-1; D might be TRBD1 (5 bases). Germline CDR1 SGHAT, CDR2 FQNNGV. There are 17 residues in the CDR3. With 5 bases removed from V and 2 bases from J, the gap between germline ends came to 21 bases. CDR3 DNA sequence: TGTGCCAGCAGCCATGGCGGGGCACCAAGCAATAACACTGAAGCTTTCTTT. Translation: CASSHGGAPSNNTEAFF.

V and J are TRBV29-1 and TRBJ1-2; D perhaps matches TRBD1 (6 bases). V was trimmed by 4 bases and J by 12 bases, leaving 24 bases between them. The CDR3 has 14 amino acids. Germline assignment: CDR1 SQVTM and CDR2 ANQGSEA. CDR3 in DNA: TGCAGCGTTGTTGAGCCCCCCGGGACATGGGACAACACCTTC. Its protein is CSVVEPPGTWDNTF.

The chain has TRBV11-2 and TRBJ1-1, with D maybe TRBD1 (6 bases). V lost 5 bases, J lost 2 bases, and 9 bases lay in between. The germline V gene encodes CDR1 SGHAT and CDR2 FQNNGV. CDR3 length equals 13 residues. For the CDR3, the DNA is TGTGCCAGCAGCGCGGACAGTAACACTGAAGCTTTCTTT. Residues: CASSADSNTEAFF.

This chain uses TRBV27 with TRBJ1-6; D gene ambiguous. This CDR3 region has 13 residues. Deletions cut 2 bases from V and 11 bases from J, with 10 bases between. Germline assignment: CDR1 MNHEY and CDR2 SMNVEV (reference sequence). The CDR3 nucleotides are TGTGCCAGCAGTTTACGGGTTTTCGCACCCCTCCACTTT. It encodes CASSLRVFAPLHF.

This sequence joins TRBV7-8 and TRBJ1-2; D is uncertain. Germline V gene lookup returns CDR1 SGHVS and CDR2 FQNEAQ. The CDR3 is 14 residues long. The germline V and J ends were trimmed by 7 bases and 7 bases, with 19 bases remaining between them. The CDR3 DNA follows: TGTGCCAGCACCCGCCGGCCTGGGCGGGGTGGCTACACCTTC. It yields the protein CASTRRPGRGGYTF.

V usage is TRBV2 and J usage is TRBJ1-2; 11 bases fit TRBD1. J was trimmed by 3 bases and V by 5 bases; bases with no gene match: 8. Germline values: CDR1 SNHLY, CDR2 FYNNEI. The CDR3 is 16 amino acids. Here the CDR3 DNA reads TGTGCCAGCAGTCCAGACCCGGGACAGGGGGACTATGGCTACACCTTC. This codes for CASSPDPGQGDYGYTF.

The count of this clone is one. V gene TRBV4-1 combines with J gene TRBJ2-1; D gene unclear. V was trimmed by 0 bases and J by 4 bases, leaving 13 bases between them. Germline V gene data show CDR1 as MGHRA and CDR2 as YSYEKL. CDR3 size: 16 residues. The CDR3, as DNA: TGCGCCAGCAGCCAAGAACCCGGATGGAGATACAATGAGCAGTTCTTC. The encoded protein is CASSQEPGWRYNEQFF.

This rearrangement joins TRBV5-4 to TRBJ1-1; no clear D. Trimming stripped 0 bases from V and 0 bases from J, with 9 bases between. CDR1 SGHNT and CDR2 YYREEE come from the germline V gene (reference sequence). The CDR3 length is 15 residues. Here the CDR3 DNA reads TGTGCCAGCAGCTTGGCCAAAGAGATGAACACTGAAGCTTTCTTT. It is translated as CASSLAKEMNTEAFF.

The DNA for the CDR3 is TGCGCCAGCTGTAGGACAGCCACCAGGGCCCTCAGCTCCTACAATGAGCAGTTCTTC. It codes for CASCRTATRALSSYNEQFF. V usage is TRBV5-1 and J usage is TRBJ2-1, with D tentatively TRBD1 (6 bases). This CDR3 comprises 19 residues. Germline assignment: CDR1 SGHRS and CDR2 YFSETQ. Trimming removed 7 bases from V and 0 bases from J, with 26 bases in between.

The genes are TRBV29-1 and TRBJ2-7, with 12 bases that match TRBD2. The V segment lost 6 bases and the J segment 3 bases; nucleotides outside the gene matches: 15. CDR1 is SQVTM, CDR2 ANQGSEA, per germline. This CDR3 contains 17 residues. The CDR3 DNA reads TGCAGCGTACGGACTAGCGGGAACAATCGACCTGTCTACGAGCAGTACTTC. It is translated as CSVRTSGNNRPVYEQYF.

This rearrangement joins TRBV9 to TRBJ2-5, with a tentative D call TRBD2 (7 bases). V shed 3 bases and J shed 5 bases, with 17 bases lying between them. This CDR3 contains 15 residues. CDR1 SGDLS and CDR2 YYNGEE come from the germline V gene. In nucleotides, the CDR3 is TGTGCCAGCAGCGCCTCGGGGGGCGCTTGGGAGACCCAGTACTTC. It codes for CASSASGGAWETQYF.

This clone was seen a single time. The chain has TRBV5-1 and TRBJ1-3; D is possibly TRBD1 (6 bases). The length of the CDR3 is 15 residues. V lost 1 base and J lost 0, with 8 bases in between. Germline CDR1 is SGHRS and CDR2 is YFSETQ. The CDR3 DNA follows: TGCGCCAGCAGCTTGAGACAGGCCTCTGGAAACACCATATATTTT. This encodes CASSLRQASGNTIYF.

This sequence joins TRBV14 and TRBJ1-1; 8 bases line up with TRBD1. Germline V gives CDR1 SGHDN, CDR2 FVKESK. This CDR3 contains 15 residues. With V trimmed by 5 bases and J by 5 bases, 10 bases remained unmatched. This CDR3 reads CASSTRQGRGTEAFF. As DNA, the CDR3 is TGTGCCAGCAGCACCCGACAGGGGCGGGGGACTGAAGCTTTCTTT. Complete variable domain (other parts from reference TRBV14 and TRBJ1-1): EAGVTQFPSHSVIEKGQTVTLRCDPISGHDNLYWYRRVMGKEIKFLLHFVKESKQDESGMPNNRFLAERTGGTYSTLKVQPAELEDSGVYFCASSTRQGRGTEAFFGQGTRLTVV.

The chain joins TRBV5-1 to TRBJ2-5, with 7 bases identical to TRBD2. Germline-derived CDR1 and CDR2 are SGHRS and YFSETQ. This CDR3 contains 14 residues. The V gene end was trimmed by 4 bases and the J gene end by 5 bases; junction bases not matched to a gene: 8. The CDR3 loop reads CASSPGLVRETQYF. In DNA, the CDR3 is TGCGCCAGCAGCCCCGGACTAGTGAGGGAGACCCAGTACTTC.

V is TRBV5-1 and J is TRBJ2-1, with D maybe TRBD2 (6 bases). The germline V gene has CDR1 SGHRS and CDR2 YFSETQ. This CDR3 is 16 amino acids long. Between the trimmed V and J ends, which lost 0 bases and 0 bases, there was a span of 10 bases. CDR3 protein: CASSLVGGNSYNEQFF. The DNA for the CDR3 is TGCGCCAGCAGCTTGGTTGGCGGGAACTCCTACAATGAGCAGTTCTTC.

CDR3 sequence reads: CASTRSASGIVGELFF. CDR3 sequence (DNA): TGTGCCAGCACCCGATCGGCTAGCGGGATAGTCGGGGAGCTGTTTTTT. The chain couples TRBV28 to TRBJ2-2; 9 positions match TRBD2. Looked up from germline, CDR1 is MDHEN and CDR2 is SYDVKM. V trimming: 7 bases; J trimming: 7 bases; junction bases outside the gene matches: 13. This CDR3 is 16 amino acids long.

The chain links TRBV6-1 to TRBJ1-4; 7 positions match TRBD1. The CDR3 extends over 17 amino acids. V was clipped by 1 base and J by 5 bases; unmatched bases: 10. Per the germline V gene, CDR1 is MNHNS and CDR2 is SASEGT. DNA for the CDR3: TGTGCCAGCAGTGAAGTACGGTGGGGCAGGGGGAATGAAAAACTGTTTTTT. Its translation is CASSEVRWGRGNEKLFF.

This chain uses TRBV28 with TRBJ2-1, with 9 bases matching TRBD2. V was pared by 2 bases and J by 8 bases, with 10 bases of the junction left unmatched. The germline V gene encodes CDR1 MDHEN and CDR2 SYDVKM. The CDR3 contains 16 residues. The CDR3 is CASSLETSGLGDEQFF. DNA for the CDR3: TGTGCCAGCAGTTTAGAGACTAGCGGATTAGGTGATGAGCAGTTCTTC.

The V and J genes are TRBV19 and TRBJ1-1, with 10 bases aligning to TRBD1. After removal of 9 bases from V and 5 bases from J, the junction contained 3 bases not matched to a gene. CDR3 length: 12 amino acids. Germline CDR1 LNHDA, CDR2 SQIVND (reference sequence). CDR3 coding DNA: TGTGCCAGCCGGACAGGGGGAACTGAAGCTTTCTTT. Its translation: CASRTGGTEAFF.